Sequencing of this T cell receptor beta chain was carried out in a study of response to subunit inactivated influenza vaccine. Germline V gene sequence: CDR1 DFQATT, CDR2 SNEGSKA (reference sequence). After removal of 2 bases from V and 7 bases from J, the junction contained 11 bases not matched to a gene. The CDR3 covers 15 residues. This clonotype has just a few counts. TCRdb itself ran the RT-PCR reads through MiXCR, one entry per CDR3 protein. Of hundreds of thousands of distinct CDR3 sequences listed, about 11% were seen once; the top ten hold roughly 9.6%. These data were likewise used in another study, on T cells expressing NK-cell markers. From that paper: cDNA encoding TCR beta was synthesized via 5'RACE template switching incorporating UMIs. The study drew TCR beta repertoires from sorted CD3+CD56+NKG2C+, CD3+CD56+NKG2C- and CD3+CD56-NKG2C+ T cells. HCMV seropositivity marked most of the eight sequenced donors; one was seronegative. Sorting was restricted to alpha-beta TCR T cells by an anti-gamma-delta TCR antibody in several experiments.

The chain has TRBV20-1 and TRBJ2-1; 7 nucleotides match TRBD1. The sample in question was PBMCs from blood, obtained on the day of vaccination. This sequence was found in a man in his forties or fifties who received an inactivated influenza vaccine. This CDR3 is CSARPGQQSDNEQFF. In nucleotides, the CDR3 is TGCAGTGCTAGACCGGGACAGCAGAGTGATAATGAGCAGTTCTTC.